The 2 T cell receptor beta chains in this list originate from one sample, sequenced in a study of blood T cell repertoires in COVID-19. Generated by immunoSEQ multiplex PCR, the TCRdb table keeps only in-frame clones and is missing some. In the table there are about 190,000 clones, over 75% of which are singletons. The sequenced sample consisted of peripheral blood. The receptor source for this set is a woman aged 45-65 years with acute or convalescent COVID-19.

CDR3 sequence (DNA): TGTGCCAGTAGTATGCTCCCCCGACAGGGAGGAAACACCATATATTTT. The encoded protein is CASSMLPRQGGNTIYF. The chain carries TRBV19 and TRBJ1-3; 7 bases fit TRBD1. CDR1 and CDR2 from the germline V gene are LNHDA and SQIVND (reference sequence). Trimming cost V 3 bases and J 4 bases; bases outside gene matches: 9. This CDR3 is 16 amino acids long.

The rearrangement links TRBV11-3 to TRBJ2-7, with TRBD2 as a possible D gene (5 bases). CDR1 SGHNT and CDR2 YENEEA come from the germline V gene. This CDR3 spans 16 amino acids. Trimming removed 2 bases from V and 5 bases from J, with 19 bases in between. As DNA, the CDR3 is TGTGCCAGCAGCTTAAACTCGCTCGGTAGCGCGGACGAGCAGTACTTC. Its protein is CASSLNSLGSADEQYF.